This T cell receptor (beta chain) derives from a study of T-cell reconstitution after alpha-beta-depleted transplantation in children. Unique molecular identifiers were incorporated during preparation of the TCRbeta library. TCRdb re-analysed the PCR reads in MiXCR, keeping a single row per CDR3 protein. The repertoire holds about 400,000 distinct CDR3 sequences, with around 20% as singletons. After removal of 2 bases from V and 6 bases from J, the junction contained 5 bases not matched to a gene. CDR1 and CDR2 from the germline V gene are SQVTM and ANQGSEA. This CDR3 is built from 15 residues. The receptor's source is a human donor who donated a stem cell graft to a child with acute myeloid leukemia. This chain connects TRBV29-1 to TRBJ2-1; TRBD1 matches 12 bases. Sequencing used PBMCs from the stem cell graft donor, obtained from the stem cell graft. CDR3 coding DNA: TGCAGCGTTGAAAGGCGGGACAGGGGGCCCAATGAGCAGTTCTTC. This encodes CSVERRDRGPNEQFF.